This TCR beta chain appears in the sequencing data of a study of T cells after yellow fever vaccination. Study results and caveats: Although most clonotypes did not, a small share appeared in both CD4 and CD8 compartments.

This clonotype showed up many times. Antigen specificity is unknown. Trimming pared 3 bases from V and 7 bases from J, leaving 9 bases between. This CDR3 contains 13 residues. CDR1 is MDHEN, CDR2 SYDVKM, per germline. TCRdb re-called the 5' RACE reads through MiXCR, storing one row per CDR3 protein. The data contain a few hundred thousand distinct CDR3 sequences, less than 4.5% of them singletons. This receptor was taken from a man younger than 30 who received the YFV17D yellow fever vaccine. The specimen comprised PBMCs, sampled on the day of the yellow fever booster vaccination. The chain couples TRBV28 to TRBJ2-2, with D maybe TRBD1 (5 bases). The CDR3 DNA reads as TGTGCCAGCAGTTTCAGGGTTGGCGGGGAGCTGTTTTTT. Protein sequence: CASSFRVGGELFF.